The 26 T cell receptor beta chains below were found in one sample sequenced in a study of T cells in Graves' hyperthyroidism and ophthalmopathy. Using RNA transcripts as the source, TCR beta CDR3 regions were amplified. A set of HTBI primers served as the primers for a first-round RT-PCR of the TCR CDR3. TCRdb re-derived calls from the multiplex PCR reads in MiXCR, one entry per CDR3 protein. This sample carries approximately 530,000 distinct CDR3 sequences, about a sixth of them seen once, and the ten largest clones take around 19%. Sequenced input: blood. All receptors come from a woman under 30 with Graves' hyperthyroidism.

The chain uses TRBV6-2 or TRBV6-3 and TRBJ2-6; unclear D gene. The CDR3 loop spans 15 amino acids. V lost 5 bases and J 0 bases, leaving 8 bases between the germline ends. Germline lookup yields CDR1 MNHEY and CDR2 SVGEGT. The CDR3 loop reads CASSPHNSGANVLTF. The DNA for the CDR3 is TGTGCCAGCAGTCCTCATAACTCTGGGGCCAACGTCCTGACTTTC.

This clonotype was seen repeatedly, ten times or more. V gene TRBV7-8 combines with J gene TRBJ2-5; 12 bases are shared with TRBD2. Per germline, CDR1 SGHVS and CDR2 FQNEAQ. With 5 bases clipped from V and 7 bases from J, the junction kept 14 bases outside the gene matches. CDR3 length: 17 amino acids. CDR3 amino acids: CASSPPGLAGGTGTQYF. The CDR3 DNA is TGTGCCAGCAGCCCGCCGGGCCTAGCGGGGGGGACCGGGACCCAGTACTTC.

The chain carries TRBV20-1 and TRBJ2-1; 14 bases fit TRBD2. Looked up from germline, CDR1 is DFQATT and CDR2 is SNEGSKA (reference sequence). This CDR3 has 16 amino acids. The ends lost 1 base at V and 4 bases at J; junction bases unmatched: 3. CDR3 residues: CSARGLAGGLYNEQFF. The CDR3 nucleotides are TGCAGTGCTAGAGGACTAGCGGGAGGGCTGTACAATGAGCAGTTCTTC.

This clonotype was counted ten times or more. This chain joins TRBV12-3 or TRBV12-4 and TRBJ1-1; perhaps TRBD1 as D (6 bases). The CDR3 covers 17 residues. Trimming stripped 2 bases from V and 4 bases from J, with 20 bases between. Written as DNA, the CDR3 is TGTGCCAGCAGTTTAAATTGGCGAGGAGGGGGTGGCACTGAAGCTTTCTTT. Protein: CASSLNWRGGGGTEAFF.

The CDR3 nucleotides are TGCGCCAGCAGCCAAGGAGAGAGCTCCTATAATTCACCCCTCCACTTT. Translation gives CASSQGESSYNSPLHF. The gene calls are TRBV4-1 and TRBJ1-6; the D is unclear. The V gene lost 1 base and the J gene lost 0 bases, with 7 bases spanning the gap. Per germline, CDR1 MGHRA and CDR2 YSYEKL. The CDR3 sequence is 16 residues long.

This clonotype was recorded at least ten times. V gene TRBV2 combines with J gene TRBJ1-2; 9 nucleotides line up with TRBD1. J lost 4 bases, V lost 4 bases, and 1 base had no gene match. The CDR3 runs 13 residues. Germline CDR1 is SNHLY and CDR2 is FYNNEI. CDR3: CASSATGGYGYTF. Here the CDR3 DNA reads TGTGCCAGCAGTGCGACAGGGGGCTATGGCTACACCTTC.

The chain employs TRBV20-1 and TRBJ2-3, with D possibly matching TRBD2 (6 bases). V dropped 0 bases and J dropped 4 bases, with 14 bases sitting between them. The CDR3 has 15 amino acids. Germline V lookup: CDR1 DFQATT, CDR2 SNEGSKA (reference sequence). Written as DNA, the CDR3 is TGCAGTGCTAGAGATCGGGTGACTAGAGCAGATACGCAGTATTTT. Protein sequence: CSARDRVTRADTQYF.

This clonotype was seen many times. The chain joins TRBV5-1 to TRBJ2-7; D not certain. CDR1 SGHRS and CDR2 YFSETQ come from the germline V gene. Trimming cost V 4 bases and J 2 bases, with 22 bases left between them. The CDR3 runs 17 residues. CDR3 protein: CASSPTWLALTTYEQYF. As DNA, the CDR3 is TGCGCCAGCAGCCCAACGTGGTTGGCCCTTACAACCTACGAGCAGTACTTC.

This clonotype showed up many times. The gene calls are TRBV12-3 or TRBV12-4 and TRBJ2-7; 7 bases fit TRBD1. V lost 3 bases, J lost 4 bases, and 15 bases stayed unmatched. This CDR3 region has 17 residues. The CDR3, as DNA: TGTGCCAGCAGTTTGTTTCTGGTGTGGGACAGACCTTACGAGCAGTACTTC. This gives the protein CASSLFLVWDRPYEQYF.

This clonotype was seen repeatedly, ten times or more. This chain joins TRBV7-2 and TRBJ1-1, with D possibly being TRBD1 (5 bases). V lost 4 bases, J lost 4 bases, and 7 bases lay in between. This CDR3 contains 12 residues. The germline CDR1 and CDR2 sequences are SGHTA and FQGNSA. The DNA for the CDR3 is TGTGCCAGCAGCTCAAGGGGCACTGAAGCTTTCTTT. Translated, it gives CASSSRGTEAFF.

This chain connects TRBV5-1 to TRBJ2-1; TRBD2 agrees at 14 bases. Per the germline V gene, CDR1 is SGHRS and CDR2 is YFSETQ. This CDR3 region has 17 residues. The V gene end was trimmed by 0 bases and the J gene end by 6 bases; junction bases not matched to a gene: 5. The CDR3 sequence is CASSLGRLAGGGNEQFF. The CDR3 nucleotides are TGCGCCAGCAGCTTGGGCCGACTAGCGGGAGGGGGCAATGAGCAGTTCTTC.

In regard to this clonotype: An end of the junction does not agree with germline; a read error may underlie this. The chain uses TRBV12-3 or TRBV12-4 and TRBJ2-1; possible D gene TRBD1, 6 bases. This CDR3 contains 13 residues. CDR3 bases: TGTGCCAGCAGTTTACACACCGGGACACCGCCGGTCTTC. Translated, it gives CASSLHTGTPPVF.

There are many counts of this clonotype. The CDR3 protein is CASSLGLGGSSGNTIYF. Here the CDR3 DNA reads TGTGCCAGCAGCTTAGGCCTAGGAGGTAGCTCTGGAAACACCATATATTTT. This chain connects TRBV7-8 to TRBJ1-3; D unclear. From germline, CDR1 is SGHVS and CDR2 FQNEAQ. This CDR3 is 17 amino acids long. V was trimmed by 1 base and J by 0 bases, leaving 13 bases between them.

The CDR3 nucleotides are TGTGCCAGCAGGACAGCTAATCAAAGTCCCCAGCATTTT. Encoded protein: CASRTANQSPQHF. The rearrangement uses TRBV6-1 and TRBJ1-5; TRBD1 might be the D (5 bases). V was pared by 6 bases and J by 10 bases, with 16 bases between. Germline assignment: CDR1 MNHNS and CDR2 SASEGT. The CDR3 runs 13 residues.

This clonotype was detected only a few times. The gene calls are TRBV6-4 and TRBJ2-7; D gene ambiguous. V lost 5 bases and J 0 bases, leaving 14 bases between the germline ends. CDR1 MRHNA and CDR2 SNTAGT come from the germline V gene. This CDR3 has 15 residues. This CDR3 reads CASSSPGSSSYEQYF. Here the CDR3 DNA reads TGTGCCAGCAGTTCACCAGGCTCTTCCTCCTACGAGCAGTACTTC.

The chain employs TRBV7-9 and TRBJ2-1; tentatively, D is TRBD2 (5 bases). Between the trimmed V and J ends, which lost 2 bases and 8 bases, there was a span of 16 bases. In germline, CDR1 is SEHNR, CDR2 FQNEAQ (reference sequence). The CDR3 contains 15 residues. The CDR3 reads CASSLWPGGWDEQFF. For the CDR3, the DNA is TGTGCCAGCAGCTTATGGCCAGGAGGATGGGATGAGCAGTTCTTC. The full variable domain, its missing parts supplied by reference TRBV7-9 and TRBJ2-1, is DTGVSQNPRHKITKRGQNVTFRCDPISEHNRLYWYRQTLGQGPEFLTYFQNEAQLEKSRLLSDRFSAERPKGSFSTLEIQRTEQGDSAMYLCASSLWPGGWDEQFFGPGTRLTVL.

The rearrangement links TRBV14 to TRBJ1-1; no clear D gene. Per germline, CDR1 SGHDN and CDR2 FVKESK. This CDR3 comprises 13 residues. The V end lost 2 bases, the J end lost 2 bases, and 6 bases lay between the germline ends. In DNA, the CDR3 is TGTGCCAGCAGCCAAAAGGGAAACACTGAAGCTTTCTTT. The encoded protein is CASSQKGNTEAFF. Together with reference TRBV14 and TRBJ1-1, the CDR3 gives the full variable domain: EAGVTQFPSHSVIEKGQTVTLRCDPISGHDNLYWYRRVMGKEIKFLLHFVKESKQDESGMPNNRFLAERTGGTYSTLKVQPAELEDSGVYFCASSQKGNTEAFFGQGTRLTVV.

This clonotype was seen only a few times. The rearrangement links TRBV2 to TRBJ1-5, with D perhaps matching TRBD1 (6 bases). CDR1 and CDR2 from the germline V gene are SNHLY and FYNNEI. V dropped 7 bases and J dropped 6 bases, with 19 bases sitting between them. The CDR3 spans 15 residues. This chain's CDR3 is CASTQGGGGLQPQHF. Written as DNA, the CDR3 is TGTGCCAGCACCCAAGGGGGGGGTGGTCTTCAGCCCCAGCATTTT.

This chain links TRBV2 with TRBJ1-5; possible D gene TRBD1, 5 bases. Between the trimmed V and J ends, which lost 7 bases and 7 bases, there was a span of 20 bases. The CDR3 totals 15 residues. Germline-derived CDR1 and CDR2 are SNHLY and FYNNEI. CDR3 DNA sequence: TGTGCCAGCACCCAGTCGGGCTTGCAGGGACAGCCCCAGCATTTT. It translates to CASTQSGLQGQPQHF.

The CDR3 region has the DNA TGCAGTGCTAGAGATCCCTTCGGGACTAGCGGGAGTTATGAGCAGTTCTTC. Its protein is CSARDPFGTSGSYEQFF. The chain combines TRBV20-1 with TRBJ2-1, with 14 bases that match TRBD2. CDR1 DFQATT and CDR2 SNEGSKA come from the germline V gene (reference sequence). The length of the CDR3 is 17 residues. The V gene end was trimmed by 0 bases and the J gene end by 8 bases; junction bases not matched to a gene: 9.

In this sample, this clonotype turned up a few times. This chain connects TRBV2 to TRBJ1-5; 7 positions agree with TRBD1. The CDR3 length is 15 residues. Germline V CDR1 and CDR2: SNHLY, FYNNEI. With V trimmed by 7 bases and J by 0 bases, 6 bases remained unmatched. CDR3 nucleotides: TGTGCCAGCATGGATAACAGGGGTAGCAATCAGCCCCAGCATTTT. Protein: CASMDNRGSNQPQHF.

The J gene is TRBJ2-1, the V gene TRBV11-2, with 10 positions matching TRBD2. The CDR3 is made up of 15 amino acids. The V gene end was trimmed by 5 bases and the J gene end by 7 bases; junction bases not matched to a gene: 8. Germline V gene sequence: CDR1 SGHAT, CDR2 FQNNGV. The CDR3 protein is CASSPLAGARNEQFF. CDR3 DNA sequence: TGTGCCAGCAGCCCTCTAGCGGGAGCGCGGAATGAGCAGTTCTTC.

This clonotype was found a few times. The chain links TRBV7-9 to TRBJ2-1; 10 nucleotides agree with TRBD2. CDR1 and CDR2 from the germline V gene are SEHNR and FQNEAQ (reference sequence). The trim removed 7 bases at V and 8 bases at J, leaving 14 bases unmatched. CDR3 length: 16 residues. The CDR3 nucleotides read TGTGCCAGCACCACCGGCTGGGGACTAGCGTTCGATGAGCAGTTCTTC. The encoded protein is CASTTGWGLAFDEQFF.

This clonotype was observed at least ten times. This chain connects TRBV2 to TRBJ2-1; D gene uncertain. Looked up from germline, CDR1 is SNHLY and CDR2 is FYNNEI. This CDR3 is built from 14 residues. Trimming stripped 0 bases from V and 6 bases from J, with 9 bases between. Here the CDR3 reads CASSEARLSNEQFF. CDR3 nucleotides: TGTGCCAGCAGTGAAGCCAGACTGAGCAATGAGCAGTTCTTC.

The rearrangement links TRBV2 to TRBJ2-2; possible D gene TRBD2, 5 bases. Germline lookup yields CDR1 SNHLY and CDR2 FYNNEI. V was clipped by 6 bases and J by 1 base, with 12 bases between them. The CDR3 consists of 15 residues. CDR3 DNA sequence: TGTGCCAGCAGCGGTGGACTTCTGAACACCGGGGAGCTGTTTTTT. This codes for CASSGGLLNTGELFF.

This clonotype has ten or more counts. The chain recombines TRBV5-1 with TRBJ2-7, with TRBD1 matching over 9 bases. CDR1 is SGHRS and CDR2 is YFSETQ in the germline V gene. This CDR3 region has 14 residues. Unmatched junction bases numbered 3, after V lost 0 bases and J lost 5 bases. This CDR3 reads CASSLGGQGNEQYF. CDR3 DNA sequence: TGCGCCAGCAGCTTGGGGGGACAGGGCAACGAGCAGTACTTC.